The next 17 T cell receptor beta chains were all read from a single sample in a study of glioma-infiltrating T cells after dendritic cell vaccination. Here immunoSEQ multiplex PCR was the method, and the copy in TCRdb shows in-frame clones only, minus some. Altogether about 94,000 clones are present, more than 70% being singletons, with the ten largest covering 5.4%. Time point described: after dendritic cell vaccination, including at tumor progression/relapse. The specimen was blood, collected after dendritic cell vaccination. The receptors come from a human donor with glioblastoma.

The rearrangement links TRBV9 to TRBJ2-1; 7 bases map to TRBD1. With V trimmed by 4 bases and J by 0 bases, 10 bases remained unmatched. The CDR3 contains 17 residues. Germline V gives CDR1 SGDLS, CDR2 YYNGEE. CDR3 sequence reads: CASSPRGTVSSYNEQFF. In nucleotides, the CDR3 is TGTGCCAGCAGCCCCCGAGGGACAGTGAGCTCCTACAATGAGCAGTTCTTC.

The CDR3 sequence is CASTPTGVSYEQYF. CDR3 coding DNA: TGTGCCAGCACTCCGACAGGGGTCTCCTACGAGCAGTACTTC. The rearrangement uses TRBV27 and TRBJ2-7; 8 bases match TRBD1. In germline, CDR1 is MNHEY, CDR2 SMNVEV (reference sequence). J gave up 0 bases and V 7 bases, and 5 bases lay outside the gene matches. The CDR3 has 14 residues.

This clone came up once. The chain has TRBV29-1 and TRBJ2-3; TRBD2 is a possible D gene (7 bases). CDR1 is SQVTM, CDR2 ANQGSEA, per germline. V dropped 3 bases and J dropped 1 base, with 11 bases sitting between them. The CDR3 has 14 residues. CDR3 DNA: TGCAGCGTTGAGGGGGGGGCTGGCACAGATACGCAGTATTTT. It translates to CSVEGGAGTDTQYF.

The rearrangement uses TRBV2 and TRBJ2-5; TRBD2 matches 16 bases. The CDR3 is 19 amino acids. Germline V gives CDR1 SNHLY, CDR2 FYNNEI. The trim removed 4 bases at V and 5 bases at J, leaving 13 bases unmatched. This CDR3 is CASSGAGTSGGASWETQYF. CDR3 in DNA: TGTGCCAGCAGTGGAGCCGGGACTAGCGGGGGGGCCTCGTGGGAGACCCAGTACTTC.

This clone showed up just once. The chain combines TRBV30 with TRBJ1-5; 10 positions match TRBD1. Germline loops: CDR1 GTSNPN, CDR2 SVGIG (reference sequence). The V segment lost 8 bases and the J segment 5 bases; nucleotides outside the gene matches: 12. The CDR3 totals 15 residues. This CDR3 is CAGGFSGTGDQPQHF. As DNA, the CDR3 is TGTGCCGGGGGATTCTCTGGGACAGGGGATCAGCCCCAGCATTTT.

The genes are TRBV16 and TRBJ1-5; 7 bases align to TRBD1. The trim removed 4 bases at V and 0 bases at J, leaving 3 bases unmatched. The CDR3 is 15 residues long. Per germline, CDR1 KGHSY and CDR2 FQNENV. CDR3 sequence (DNA): TGTGCCAGCAGCCCGGGACAGATTAGCAATCAGCCCCAGCATTTT. This codes for CASSPGQISNQPQHF.

This clone was observed a handful of times. The chain has TRBV29-1 and TRBJ2-5; no firm D call. The V and J ends lost 2 bases and 6 bases respectively, with 13 bases between them. CDR1 and CDR2 (germline): SQVTM, ANQGSEA. The CDR3 is 13 amino acids. The CDR3 loop is CSVENQFQQTQYF. The DNA for the CDR3 is TGCAGCGTTGAAAACCAGTTTCAACAGACCCAGTACTTC.

The chain employs TRBV7-3 and TRBJ2-2; D ambiguous. The CDR3 extends over 15 amino acids. The ends were cut back, 4 bases at V and 4 bases at J, with 13 bases in the middle. The germline gives CDR1 SGHTA, CDR2 FQGTGA. The CDR3 nucleotides are TGTGCCAGCAGCTCCGGCAGGATGGGCACCGGGGAGCTGTTTTTT. Protein sequence: CASSSGRMGTGELFF.

The chain is built from TRBV18 and TRBJ2-6; D gene ambiguous. The CDR3 is 15 amino acids. The V gene lost 2 bases and the J gene lost 4 bases, with 9 bases spanning the gap. Looked up from germline, CDR1 is KGHSH and CDR2 is LQKENI. The CDR3 spells CASSPISPGANVLTF. The DNA for the CDR3 is TGTGCCAGCTCACCAATCTCCCCCGGGGCCAACGTCCTGACTTTC.

This clone came up a few times. V and J are TRBV2 and TRBJ2-7; a possible D gene is TRBD1 (6 bases). V was pared by 3 bases and J by 3 bases, with 18 bases between. Germline CDR1 is SNHLY and CDR2 is FYNNEI. The CDR3 has 16 amino acids. DNA of the CDR3: TGTGCCAGCAGTGAGGGGGCGTCAAGTCTGCTCTACGAGCAGTACTTC. It yields the protein CASSEGASSLLYEQYF.

V usage is TRBV4-2 and J usage is TRBJ1-5; 7 positions match TRBD1. With 0 bases clipped from V and 4 bases from J, the junction kept 6 bases outside the gene matches. Germline lookup yields CDR1 LGHNA and CDR2 YNFKEQ. The CDR3 has 16 residues. The CDR3 loop is CASSQEPGQQNQPQHF. The CDR3 DNA is TGTGCCAGCAGCCAAGAACCGGGACAGCAAAATCAGCCCCAGCATTTT.

This clone was counted only a few times. V usage is TRBV5-4 and J usage is TRBJ2-3, with 15 bases matching TRBD2. Per germline, CDR1 SGHNT and CDR2 YYREEE (reference sequence). V was pared by 0 bases and J by 2 bases, with 7 bases of the junction left unmatched. This CDR3 has 19 amino acids. The CDR3, as DNA: TGTGCCAGCAGCTTGGAGCATGGACTAGCGGGGGGGCCCACAGATACGCAGTATTTT. Translated, it gives CASSLEHGLAGGPTDTQYF.

The chain recombines TRBV2 with TRBJ2-2; 9 bases map to TRBD2. Germline loops: CDR1 SNHLY, CDR2 FYNNEI. The junction had 9 bases not matched to a gene; V was cut back by 6 bases and J by 7 bases. The CDR3 loop spans 15 amino acids. The CDR3: CASSLAGTNFGELFF. CDR3 nucleotide sequence: TGTGCCAGCAGCCTAGCGGGGACCAACTTCGGGGAGCTGTTTTTT.

The chain has TRBV5-6 and TRBJ2-3; D is unclear. V shed 4 bases and J shed 5 bases, with 11 bases lying between them. The CDR3 totals 13 residues. CDR1 and CDR2 (germline): SGHDT, YYEEEE. The CDR3 is CASSPWSIDTQYF. CDR3 nucleotide sequence: TGTGCCAGCAGCCCCTGGAGTATAGATACGCAGTATTTT.

The chain links TRBV2 to TRBJ2-7; 11 bases are shared with TRBD2. The CDR3 consists of 15 residues. Germline V gene data show CDR1 as SNHLY and CDR2 as FYNNEI. The trim removed 4 bases at V and 7 bases at J, leaving 9 bases unmatched. CDR3 protein: CASSGYELAGGEQYF. The CDR3, as DNA: TGTGCCAGCAGTGGGTATGAGCTAGCGGGAGGAGAGCAGTACTTC.

V gene TRBV5-1 combines with J gene TRBJ2-4, with TRBD1 matching 9 bases. Unmatched junction bases numbered 12, after V lost 5 bases and J lost 0 bases. The germline CDR1 and CDR2 sequences are SGHRS and YFSETQ. The CDR3 runs 18 residues. This CDR3 is CASSYILGQGIAKNIQYF. DNA of the CDR3: TGCGCCAGCAGTTATATACTTGGACAGGGGATAGCCAAAAACATTCAGTACTTC.

Written as DNA, the CDR3 is TGTGCCAGCAGCCCTATAAACTCTGGAAACACCATATATTTT. Amino acid sequence: CASSPINSGNTIYF. The genes are TRBV7-6 and TRBJ1-3; D is unresolved. V was shortened by 5 bases and J by 0 bases, with 8 bases between the two germline ends. Germline CDR1 is SGHVS and CDR2 is FNYEAQ. This CDR3 comprises 14 residues.